The 16 T cell receptor beta chains reported below all come from one sample, sequenced in a study of OX40 agonist ivuxolimab in advanced cancers. Sequenced by immunoSEQ multiplex PCR; TCRdb stores in-frame clones only, minus some. The table has 70,000 or so clones, roughly 90% seen once. Sequences were derived from CD4+ or CD8+ T cells sorted from blood, sampled in a trial of the OX40 agonist ivuxolimab. The source is an adult with an advanced solid tumor such as melanoma, head and neck, liver or kidney cancer.

The CDR3 DNA reads TGTGCCATCAGGGGGACGGCCGTCACCATATATTTT. It translates to CAIRGTAVTIYF. The gene calls are TRBV10-3 and TRBJ1-3; tentatively, D is TRBD1 (5 bases). V dropped 6 bases and J dropped 9 bases, with 12 bases sitting between them. The CDR3 has 12 residues. Germline V gives CDR1 ENHRY, CDR2 SYGVKD.

V and J are TRBV4-2 and TRBJ2-5; 7 positions agree with TRBD1. V lost 4 bases, J lost 5 bases, and 7 bases stayed unmatched. The germline V gene has CDR1 LGHNA and CDR2 YNFKEQ. The CDR3 length is 14 residues. CDR3 in amino acids: CASSPGGSKETQYF. The CDR3 nucleotides read TGTGCCAGCAGCCCAGGGGGTAGTAAGGAGACCCAGTACTTC.

The chain is built from TRBV5-6 and TRBJ1-2; TRBD1 is a possible D gene (6 bases). CDR3 length equals 12 residues. Trimming removed 2 bases from V and 7 bases from J, with 9 bases in between. Looked up from germline, CDR1 is SGHDT and CDR2 is YYEEEE. The CDR3 protein is CASSLGGLGYTF. The CDR3 DNA is TGTGCCAGCAGCTTAGGGGGACTTGGCTACACCTTC.

The chain couples TRBV18 to TRBJ1-2; 10 nucleotides agree with TRBD1. CDR1 and CDR2 (germline): KGHSH, LQKENI. The CDR3 loop spans 16 amino acids. The V gene end was trimmed by 3 bases and the J gene end by 4 bases; junction bases not matched to a gene: 8. The CDR3 nucleotides read TGTGCCAGCTCACCGAGACAGGGGGCGGAAAGCTATGGCTACACCTTC. It is translated as CASSPRQGAESYGYTF.

This clone came up a few times. This rearrangement joins TRBV6-5 to TRBJ1-5, with D uncertain. V was trimmed by 6 bases and J by 0 bases, leaving 6 bases between them. Germline CDR1 is MNHEY and CDR2 is SVGAGI. CDR3 length: 13 amino acids. The CDR3 loop reads CASRWDSNQPQHF. The CDR3 DNA reads as TGTGCCAGCAGGTGGGATAGCAATCAGCCCCAGCATTTT.

Remarks on this clone: At one boundary the junction diverges from the germline segment, which might be a read error. The chain couples TRBV7-7 to TRBJ2-2, with TRBD1 matching 7 bases. Germline V gene lookup returns CDR1 SSHAT and CDR2 FNYEAQ (reference sequence). The CDR3 is 15 residues long. CDR3 loop: CASSLAAGGTGELFF. In DNA form, the CDR3 reads TGTGCTAGCAGCTTGGCCGCAGGGGGCACCGGGGAGCTGTTTTTT.

This clone was recorded once. The chain links TRBV28 to TRBJ2-3; D is possibly TRBD1 or TRBD2 (5 bases each). The CDR3 sequence is 15 residues long. V was trimmed by 7 bases and J by 5 bases, leaving 19 bases between them. Germline V gene lookup returns CDR1 MDHEN and CDR2 SYDVKM. This CDR3 is CASTENKPGRDTQYF. The CDR3 DNA is TGTGCCAGCACGGAAAATAAACCAGGGAGAGATACGCAGTATTTT. Full variable domain (outside the CDR3, taken from reference TRBV28 and TRBJ2-3): DVKVTQSSRYLVKRTGEKVFLECVQDMDHENMFWYRQDPGLGLRLIYFSYDVKMKEKGDIPEGYSVSREKKERFSLILESASTNQTSMYLCASTENKPGRDTQYFGPGTRLTVL.

This sequence joins TRBV6-1 and TRBJ1-1, with TRBD1 matching 9 bases. The CDR3 is 15 residues long. V lost 6 bases and J lost 2; bases outside the gene matches: 7. From germline, CDR1 is MNHNS and CDR2 SASEGT. DNA of the CDR3: TGTGCCAGCAGGAGGGGACAGGGACCAAACACTGAAGCTTTCTTT. It encodes CASRRGQGPNTEAFF.

The V call is TRBV9, the J call TRBJ2-1; D may be TRBD2 (6 bases). The CDR3 contains 14 residues. Germline CDR1 SGDLS, CDR2 YYNGEE. V dropped 10 bases and J dropped 5 bases, with 19 bases sitting between them. The CDR3 sequence: CASEKAGLDNEQFF. In DNA form, the CDR3 reads TGTGCCTCAGAGAAGGCGGGATTGGACAATGAGCAGTTCTTC.

The V and J genes are TRBV6-5 and TRBJ2-2, with D uncertain. The CDR3 is made up of 11 amino acids. CDR1 and CDR2 (germline): MNHEY, SVGAGI. With 5 bases removed from V and 3 bases from J, the gap between germline ends came to 1 base. The CDR3 loop reads CASSDTGELFF. CDR3 bases: TGTGCCAGCAGTGACACCGGGGAGCTGTTTTTT.

This sequence joins TRBV5-1 and TRBJ2-2; 8 positions match TRBD1. In germline, CDR1 is SGHRS, CDR2 YFSETQ. The trim removed 0 bases at V and 1 base at J, leaving 2 bases unmatched. The CDR3 extends over 16 amino acids. This chain's CDR3 is CASSLAGTGNTGELFF. The CDR3 bases are TGCGCCAGCAGCTTGGCGGGGACAGGGAACACCGGGGAGCTGTTTTTT.

To note about this clone: At the DNA level, this CDR3 is encoded by other sequences in the same sample as well. V usage is TRBV7-9 and J usage is TRBJ1-5; possible D gene TRBD1, 5 bases. Trimming shortened V by 8 bases and J by 3 bases, and 5 bases separated the two germline ends. The germline V gene encodes CDR1 SEHNR and CDR2 FQNEAQ (reference sequence). The CDR3 covers 11 residues. CDR3 DNA: TGTGCCAGCGGGACCAATCAGCCCCAGCATTTT. This translates into CASGTNQPQHF.

The chain carries TRBV6-5 and TRBJ2-7; D is ambiguous. CDR1 and CDR2 from the germline V gene are MNHEY and SVGAGI. This CDR3 is built from 11 residues. The V end was cut by 2 bases, the J end by 6 bases, with 5 bases between. The CDR3 DNA sequence: TGTGCCAGCAGTTACATGGGCGAGCAGTACTTC. It translates to CASSYMGEQYF.

The chain is built from TRBV2 and TRBJ2-1; D not resolved. This CDR3 contains 12 residues. With 2 bases removed from V and 9 bases from J, the gap between germline ends came to 8 bases. The germline V gene encodes CDR1 SNHLY and CDR2 FYNNEI. This CDR3 is CASSEPPGEQFF. The DNA for the CDR3 is TGTGCCAGCAGTGAACCCCCCGGTGAGCAGTTCTTC.

The J gene is TRBJ1-4, the V gene TRBV28; possibly TRBD1 for D (6 bases). The CDR3 consists of 15 residues. Germline values: CDR1 MDHEN, CDR2 SYDVKM. The germline V and J ends were trimmed by 5 bases and 4 bases, with 14 bases remaining between them. The DNA for the CDR3 is TGTGCCAGCAGTGGGAATCAGGGGATTAATGAAAAACTGTTTTTT. This gives the protein CASSGNQGINEKLFF.

This clone has a single count. This rearrangement joins TRBV28 to TRBJ2-5; no firm D call. CDR3 length: 12 residues. Trimming removed 6 bases at V and 3 bases at J, with 8 bases between. Per germline, CDR1 MDHEN and CDR2 SYDVKM. Written as DNA, the CDR3 is TGTGCCAGCAGACGCCGAGAAGAGACCCAGTACTTC. Encoded protein: CASRRREETQYF.